This T cell receptor (beta chain) appears in the sequencing data of a study of OX40 agonist ivuxolimab in advanced cancers. The overall study: The study gave patients intravenous ivuxolimab at 0.01 to 10 mg/kg every 2 weeks. Cancers in dose escalation were hepatocellular, melanoma, renal cell and head and neck. Mean age approximately 66 years, range roughly 20 to 85; 82.7% male.

General study points: At doses 0.1 to 3.0 mg/kg, CD4+ and CD8+ clones expanded.

V lost 3 bases, J lost 8 bases, and 7 bases stayed unmatched. Germline V gives CDR1 SGHNT, CDR2 YYREEE (reference sequence). The CDR3 spans 13 residues. Remarks on this clone: Its antigen remains unidentified.

This table comes from immunoSEQ multiplex PCR, and its TCRdb copy is limited to in-frame clones, with some not included. The sample lists around 140,000 clones, about 92% occurring once. The material sequenced was CD4+ or CD8+ T cells sorted from blood, taken in a trial of the OX40 agonist ivuxolimab. This clonotype was obtained from an adult with an advanced solid tumor such as melanoma, head and neck, liver or kidney cancer. The chain links TRBV5-4 to TRBJ1-2, with 7 bases that match TRBD1. This CDR3 reads CASSSSGGPGYTF. The CDR3 coding sequence is TGTGCCAGCAGCTCCTCAGGGGGTCCGGGCTACACCTTC.